Below, one T cell receptor beta chain is given with its context. Its cognate antigen is unknown. This sample stems from a study of long-term antiretroviral therapy in people with HIV. At survey level, the immunoSEQ assay was run in its v3.0 version. What sequencing targeted per sample was 40,000-50,000 T-cell genomes. Only in-frame clones appear in the TCRdb table, and some are missing; sequencing was by immunoSEQ multiplex PCR. The sample holds fewer than 45,000 clones, approximately 83% seen once. Every HIV-positive participant received treatment in the United States. Prior to DNA extraction, the samples held roughly 1-10 million cryopreserved PBMC. The CDR3 length is 10 residues. Germline V CDR1 and CDR2: LGHNT, FRNRAP. The ends were cut back, 10 bases at V and 6 bases at J, with 6 bases in the middle. Findings and caveats of the study: Once patients were on ART, diversity went higher but still fell short of transplant donor controls.

The J gene is TRBJ2-2, the V gene TRBV12-5; no definite D call. The sequence derives from a man aged 18 to 29 with HIV. The sequencing used unsorted PBMCs, collected 2.2 years after starting antiretroviral therapy. CDR3 DNA sequence: TGTGCTACCTTGTCCGGGGAGCTGTTTTTT. Protein sequence: CATLSGELFF.